The 20 T cell receptor beta chains listed next were all sequenced from one sample in a study of vaccination effects on CD4 cells after COVID-19. No antigens are known for them. Antigen-specific CD4+ T cells were first expanded with viral peptide pools by the ViraFEST assay and only then sequenced. It was after around 10 days of culture that CD4+ T cells were isolated. In the vaccine recipients, nucleocapsid antibodies were negative and there was no prior SARS-CoV-2 infection. Here immunoSEQ multiplex PCR was the method, and the copy in TCRdb shows in-frame clones only, minus some. The table includes 70,000 or so clones, 78% detected once. Here the sequenced sample was CD4+ T cells from PBMCs cultured with SARS-CoV-2 spike peptides, taken before COVID-19 vaccination. Receptors were obtained from a human donor who received a COVID-19 vaccine.

V gene TRBV11-2 combines with J gene TRBJ2-2; a weak D match, TRBD1 (5 bases). The CDR3 totals 15 residues. V was clipped by 6 bases and J by 0 bases, with 11 bases between them. Germline V gene lookup returns CDR1 SGHAT and CDR2 FQNNGV. CDR3 sequence reads: CASSSGQANTGELFF. The CDR3 region has the DNA TGTGCCAGCAGTTCCGGACAAGCGAACACCGGGGAGCTGTTTTTT.

The genes are TRBV7-3 and TRBJ2-5, with TRBD2 matching 8 bases. This CDR3 region has 13 residues. Germline lookup yields CDR1 SGHTA and CDR2 FQGTGA. Unmatched junction bases numbered 3, after V lost 5 bases and J lost 4 bases. The CDR3 DNA sequence: TGTGCCAGCAGCCCGGCGGGGGGAGAGACCCAGTACTTC. It yields the protein CASSPAGGETQYF.

The V call is TRBV29-1, the J call TRBJ1-1, with 7 bases aligning to TRBD1. With V trimmed by 5 bases and J by 10 bases, 10 bases remained unmatched. The length of the CDR3 is 12 residues. Looked up from germline, CDR1 is SQVTM and CDR2 is ANQGSEA. In DNA form, the CDR3 reads TGCAGCGTTTTAGACAGGGTGTGGGGAGCTTTCTTT. As protein: CSVLDRVWGAFF.

This clone was observed a handful of times. The chain combines TRBV7-9 with TRBJ1-1, with 12 nucleotides matching TRBD1. V was pared by 1 base and J by 4 bases, with 7 bases of the junction left unmatched. The CDR3 sequence is 17 residues long. CDR1 and CDR2 (germline): SEHNR, FQNEAQ (reference sequence). The CDR3 here is CASSLDWGQGAGTEAFF. The CDR3 nucleotides are TGTGCCAGCAGCTTAGATTGGGGACAGGGGGCTGGCACTGAAGCTTTCTTT.

CDR3 loop: CASSVGGLGSPLHF. In nucleotides, the CDR3 is TGTGCCAGCAGCGTAGGGGGTTTAGGCTCACCCCTCCACTTT. The V gene is TRBV9, the J gene TRBJ1-6; D is unresolved. The CDR3 spans 14 residues. Trimming took 0 bases from V and 10 from J, leaving 11 bases between them. Looked up from germline, CDR1 is SGDLS and CDR2 is YYNGEE.

The rearrangement joins TRBV4-1 to TRBJ1-5, with D perhaps matching TRBD1 (5 bases). The CDR3 runs to 16 residues. The V end lost 0 bases, the J end lost 3 bases, and 12 bases lay between the germline ends. Germline V gene sequence: CDR1 MGHRA, CDR2 YSYEKL. CDR3 in amino acids: CASSQDRGRANQPQHF. The CDR3 DNA is TGCGCCAGCAGCCAAGATAGGGGCCGGGCCAATCAGCCCCAGCATTTT.

This clone has a handful of counts. The gene calls are TRBV6-5 and TRBJ2-4; 7 bases map to TRBD1. This CDR3 is 14 amino acids long. CDR1 MNHEY and CDR2 SVGAGI come from the germline V gene. The trim removed 6 bases at V and 8 bases at J, leaving 10 bases unmatched. The CDR3 DNA reads as TGTGCCAGCAGCTACGACAGGGTTAGGGACATTCAGTACTTC. The encoded protein is CASSYDRVRDIQYF.

The chain employs TRBV5-1 and TRBJ2-3; D is unclear. Germline CDR1 SGHRS, CDR2 YFSETQ. The CDR3 sequence is 16 residues long. Trimming pared 2 bases from V and 2 bases from J, leaving 15 bases between. The DNA for the CDR3 is TGCGCCAGCAGCTTCCTATCGATAGTAGACACAGATACGCAGTATTTT. Translating it yields CASSFLSIVDTDTQYF. Together with reference TRBV5-1 and TRBJ2-3, the CDR3 gives the full variable domain: KAGVTQTPRYLIKTRGQQVTLSCSPISGHRSVSWYQQTPGQGLQFLFEYFSETQRNKGNFPGRFSGRQFSNSRSEMNVSTLELGDSALYLCASSFLSIVDTDTQYFGPGTRLTVL.

The chain has TRBV11-2 and TRBJ1-4; 7 nucleotides match TRBD1. The CDR3 consists of 14 residues. V shed 5 bases, J shed 5 bases, and the junction held 5 bases outside the gene matches. Germline lookup yields CDR1 SGHAT and CDR2 FQNNGV. CDR3 loop: CASSARGRNEKLFF. DNA for the CDR3: TGTGCCAGCAGCGCCAGGGGGAGGAATGAAAAACTGTTTTTT.

V is TRBV7-3 and J is TRBJ2-1; unclear D gene. The V gene's germline CDR1 is SGHTA and CDR2 FQGTGA. The V end was cut by 3 bases, the J end by 7 bases, with 10 bases between. The CDR3 has 13 residues. CDR3 region: CASSLASLNEQFF. In DNA form, the CDR3 reads TGTGCCAGCAGCTTGGCCTCCCTGAATGAGCAGTTCTTC.

This rearrangement joins TRBV9 to TRBJ1-4; a weak D match, TRBD1 (6 bases). Per germline, CDR1 SGDLS and CDR2 YYNGEE. The CDR3 covers 17 residues. V was pared by 3 bases and J by 5 bases, with 20 bases between. The CDR3 reads CASSARDTGDLNEKLFF. The CDR3 DNA reads as TGTGCCAGCAGCGCGAGGGACACCGGGGACCTGAATGAAAAACTGTTTTTT.

The chain combines TRBV11-3 with TRBJ1-1; D not resolved. There are 14 residues in the CDR3. The V end lost 1 base, the J end lost 2 bases, and 8 bases lay between the germline ends. Looked up from germline, CDR1 is SGHNT and CDR2 is YENEEA. The CDR3 protein is CASSLGGGNTEAFF. Here the CDR3 DNA reads TGTGCCAGCAGCTTAGGCGGCGGAAACACTGAAGCTTTCTTT.

The genes are TRBV12-3 or TRBV12-4 and TRBJ1-6; D call uncertain. The CDR3 has 11 amino acids. V lost 5 bases, J lost 5 bases, and 1 base lay in between. CDR3 nucleotide sequence: TGTGCCAGCAGTAATAATTCACCCCTCCACTTT. This sequence encodes CASSNNSPLHF.

The chain links TRBV13 to TRBJ1-2; no definite D call. The CDR3 consists of 15 residues. The germline gives CDR1 PRHDT, CDR2 FYEKMQ (reference sequence). Between the trimmed V and J ends, which lost 1 base and 8 bases, there was a span of 17 bases. The CDR3 nucleotides read TGTGCCAGCAGCTTAGTCGGTCCGGGCCACGGGGGCTACACCTTC. Protein: CASSLVGPGHGGYTF.

The V and J genes are TRBV18 and TRBJ1-2; D unclear. V was trimmed by 1 base and J by 1 base, leaving 10 bases between them. The CDR3 covers 15 residues. Germline CDR1 KGHSH, CDR2 LQKENI. CDR3 DNA: TGTGCCAGCTCACCACGACATATCCTTAACTATGGCTACACCTTC. As protein: CASSPRHILNYGYTF.

The chain employs TRBV30 and TRBJ1-2; D is perhaps TRBD1 (6 bases). The germline V gene has CDR1 GTSNPN and CDR2 SVGIG (reference sequence). V gave up 5 bases and J gave up 0 bases, with 16 bases separating them. The CDR3 loop spans 15 amino acids. CDR3 sequence reads: CAWALGGSTNYGYTF. The CDR3 DNA reads TGTGCCTGGGCCCTGGGGGGCTCTACTAACTATGGCTACACCTTC.

The V gene is TRBV6-5, the J gene TRBJ2-5; D is uncertain. Germline V gene sequence: CDR1 MNHEY, CDR2 SVGAGI. The V gene lost 4 bases and the J gene lost 5 bases, with 17 bases spanning the gap. The CDR3 length is 15 residues. The CDR3 is CASSFTRLFGETQYF. CDR3 sequence (DNA): TGTGCCAGCAGTTTTACAAGATTATTCGGCGAGACCCAGTACTTC.

The chain uses TRBV6-2 or TRBV6-3 and TRBJ2-2; D ambiguous. Germline V gene lookup returns CDR1 MNHEY and CDR2 SVGEGT. The CDR3 length is 16 residues. With 1 base removed from V and 1 base from J, the gap between germline ends came to 10 bases. The CDR3 loop is CASSYLAGQNTGELFF. The CDR3 DNA reads TGTGCCAGCAGTTACTTGGCAGGTCAGAACACCGGGGAGCTGTTTTTT.

V usage is TRBV2 and J usage is TRBJ1-1; 7 nucleotides match TRBD1. The junction had 4 bases not matched to a gene; V was cut back by 5 bases and J by 4 bases. Per the germline V gene, CDR1 is SNHLY and CDR2 is FYNNEI. The CDR3 spans 13 residues. CDR3 nucleotides: TGTGCCAGCAGTTACACAGGGGTCACTGAAGCTTTCTTT. It encodes CASSYTGVTEAFF.

This clone appeared a few times. The chain has TRBV18 and TRBJ1-1; D might be TRBD1 (5 bases). Trimming stripped 1 base from V and 6 bases from J, with 12 bases between. The CDR3 contains 14 residues. Germline lookup yields CDR1 KGHSH and CDR2 LQKENI. This CDR3 is CASSPLQGEAEAFF. In nucleotides, the CDR3 is TGTGCCAGCTCACCACTCCAGGGAGAGGCTGAAGCTTTCTTT.